The present entry profiles one T cell receptor (beta chain) with its context. This clonotype was seen repeatedly, ten times or more. It has no known antigen specificity. Base qualities are not at hand, and no much larger clone is one base apart. The source of the sample is a study of tumor-infiltrating lymphocytes in primary liver carcinoma (TCRdb year 2017). General notes on the study: Between late 2015 and March 2016, roughly 5 patients in China with histopathologically diagnosed primary liver carcinoma had their tumors surgically resected. The five patients, three men and two women aged 30 to 69 years, had hepatocellular carcinoma (four) or combined HCC and intrahepatic cholangiocarcinoma (one). The five patients had tumors staged T1-T3 N0M0, with maximum diameters ranging from about 4 to 11 cm. Samples yielded roughly 3.65 to 7.5 million productive TCRbeta reads; read depth did not differ significantly between tissue types. For each liver tumor, the study sampled five regions along with adjacent normal tissue and blood, and applied TCRbeta repertoire sequencing, expression microarrays and whole-exome sequencing. A total of 35 or so specimens from 5 patients went through TCRbeta repertoire sequencing, namely 25 tumor regions, 5 adjacent noncancerous liver tissues and 5 peripheral blood samples. Repertoires from technical replicates were highly reproducible, with mean shared-clone rates about 0.88 and correlation coefficients above 0.95. Broad study findings and their caveats: Repertoire overlap was found to be higher between tumor regions (mean roughly 35%) than between tumor-adjacent (about 17%) or tumor-blood (about 14%) pairs, consistent with antigen-driven expansion. Comparison of CD4+ and CD8+ T cell repertoires was precluded by the use of bulk unsorted samples. Only 4 or 5 patients were included in the study, and the authors note that the findings should be validated in a larger study. The top 250 clones made up a significantly larger repertoire fraction in tumors than in blood (p = 0.039). Because sequencing covered only the TCR beta chain and unpaired alpha chains were not captured, true repertoire diversity is likely underestimated.

For CDR1 and CDR2, the germline V gene (reference sequence) lists MNHNY and SVGAGI. There are 16 amino acids in the CDR3, from cysteine to phenylalanine inclusive. Here the CDR3 DNA is all that survives: 48 bases in frame from base 1. V loses 4 bases at its end and J loses 5 bases; junction bases beyond the gene matches: 7. TCRbeta-specific cDNA was reverse-transcribed from about 500 ng total RNA using a constant-region primer and ProtoScript II reverse transcriptase. TCRbeta libraries were built with three nested multiplex PCR rounds, a slightly modified ARM-PCR procedure. Multiplex TRBV1-TRBV30 forward primers and a Cbeta reverse primer were used in the first two PCR rounds, each of which was run for approximately 9 cycles. Sample barcodes and Illumina adapters were added in a final 25-cycle PCR with Deep VentR polymerase. Amplicons of 200-500 bp were gel-purified with a QIAquick gel extraction kit before sequencing. An Illumina HiSeq 2500 was used to sequence the TCRbeta amplicons, generating 250-bp paired-end reads. On the study's bioinformatics: Reads were quality-trimmed with Trimmomatic v0.33, and paired reads were merged with FLASH v1.2.11 to recover full CDR3 sequences. V, D and J germline segments were assigned to the rearranged TCRbeta sequences by MiGEC v1.2.1b. VDJtools v1.0.0 computed clonotype statistics and Shannon-Wiener diversity indices. To reduce sampling bias, subsequent analyses other than the diversity analysis used only the 250 most abundant clonotypes in each sample. The public reads were reanalyzed by TCRdb: fastp trimming at Q25, MiXCR alignment, in-frame beta chains only. Identical CDR3 protein sequences are pooled into one entry, listed with their most common genes and DNA. The V and J calls reflect TCRdb's pipeline rather than the authors' work. The table for this sample lists approximately 330,000 distinct CDR3 sequences; less than 75% of them were counted only once. Together, the top ten hold 5% to 6.5% of the sample.

RNA from unsorted whole blood was extracted with TRIzol reagent, and germline DNA was obtained with the DNeasy Blood & Tissue kit. Chronic HBV infection was present in the patients, and the patients were treatment-naive at sampling. Before surgery, roughly 4.2 milliliters of peripheral blood were drawn into K2EDTA tubes. In this chain, TRBV6-6 is recombined with TRBJ2-1, with 11 bases matching TRBD2. This TCR was recovered from a man aged 40-55 years with primary liver carcinoma and hepatitis B virus infection. Sequencing was performed on peripheral blood. The CDR3 region reads CASSSSLAGENNEQFF. The DNA is as follows: TGTGCCAGCAGTTCGTCACTAGCGGGAGAGAACAATGAGCAGTTCTTC.